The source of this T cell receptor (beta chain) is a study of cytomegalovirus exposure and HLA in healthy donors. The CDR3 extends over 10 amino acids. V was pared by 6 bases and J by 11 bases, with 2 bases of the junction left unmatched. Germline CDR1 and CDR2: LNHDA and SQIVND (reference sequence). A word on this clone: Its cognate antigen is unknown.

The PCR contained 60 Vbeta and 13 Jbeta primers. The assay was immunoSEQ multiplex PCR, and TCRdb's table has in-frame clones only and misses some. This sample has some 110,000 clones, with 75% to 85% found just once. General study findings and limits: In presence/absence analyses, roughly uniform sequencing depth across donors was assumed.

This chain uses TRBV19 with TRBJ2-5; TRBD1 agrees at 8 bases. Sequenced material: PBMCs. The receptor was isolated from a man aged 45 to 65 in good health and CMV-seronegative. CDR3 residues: CASRDREQYF. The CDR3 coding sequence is TGTGCCAGTAGGGACAGGGAGCAGTACTTC. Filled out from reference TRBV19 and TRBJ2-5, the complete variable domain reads DGGITQSPKYLFRKEGQNVTLSCEQNLNHDAMYWYRQDPGQGLRLIYYSQIVNDFQKGDIAEGYSVSREKKESFPLTVTSAQKNPTAFYLCASRDREQYFGPGTRLLVL.